This T cell receptor beta chain is drawn from a study of cytomegalovirus exposure and HLA in healthy donors (dated by TCRdb to about 2017). Looking at the study overall: According to an earlier analysis of a few hundred of the donors, about 179 million T cells yielded 95 million to 140 million unique TCR beta sequences and about 300 Gb of sequence data. An early release covering roughly 580 HLA-typed donors comprised roughly 300 gigabases of sequencing data and 85 million to 100 million unique TCR sequences. Of the roughly 400 genotyped donors, over 80% were placed in the genetic ancestry cluster associated with self-reported Caucasian donors. The study aimed to test whether signatures of past pathogen exposure could be identified by cataloging public T cell receptors. The T cell repertoires of 700 or so subjects were profiled by immunosequencing and related to cytomegalovirus serostatus. Along with the roughly 710-subject first cohort, a separate validation cohort of over a hundred different subjects was used. The study combined high-throughput TCR immunosequencing, statistical association of individual TCRs with disease status, and machine learning to predict cytomegalovirus infection status. To study patterns of TCR occurrence, a later analysis re-analyzed previously published TCR beta repertoires from 666 donors and added high-resolution HLA genotyping. Rather than using new phenotypic data, the later analysis identified candidate immune exposures from TCR beta sequences and from how often those sequences occurred across donors. To decide whether each TCR beta V gene segment behaved as functional or pseudogenic, an earlier analysis of some 540 of the donors relied on high-throughput TCR beta sequencing. Alongside the repertoire data, information on donor age, sex, ethnicity and CMV serostatus was compiled. In a later genetic analysis, genome-wide SNP genotypes for 398 of the 666 donors were used, and that subset was treated as a discovery cohort. Every repertoire in the discovery cohort had been generated on one and the same sequencing platform. HLA typing covered class I and class II loci at four-digit resolution. Typing coverage differed by locus: A, B, C, DRB1 and DQB1 were typed in about 620-640 donors, DQA1 in roughly 500, DPA1 in some 600, and DPB1 in around 490. Because of strong linkage in the cohort, 4 to 6 DR-DQ haplotypes were treated as single units for association and clustering. Among a few hundred genotyped donors of the cohort, an average of roughly 240,000 unique TCR beta nucleotide sequences were sequenced per donor, about a sixth of them non-productive. The paper's findings and limits, for the study overall: A later analysis found that most CMV-associated TCR beta chains appeared HLA-restricted, with HLA associations seemingly driven largely by CMV exposure. In this cohort, only TCR beta chains were sequenced, and detectable features were limited by the absence of alpha or paired-chain data. A group of highly shared sequence variants was considered likely to be a technical artifact of the sequencing pipeline. Most TCR sequences were seen in very few donors, while some public TCRs were found in many individuals. According to a later analysis, TCR association rates differed among HLA loci, with DRB1 alleles showing the most associated TCRs and HLA-C alleles showing the fewest. A few of the identified cytomegalovirus-associated TCR beta chains were confirmed in vitro to be specific for cytomegalovirus antigens. Some IMGT-functional V segments, including TRBV6-2 and TRBV6-3, could not be told apart with the 87-base-pair reads, so those segments were excluded. The classifier was reported to diagnose cytomegalovirus status with high specificity and sensitivity in both the original cohort and the validation cohort. The study gave a list of about 160 TCR beta chains associated with cytomegalovirus. HLA typing was unavailable for some donors at each locus, so association tests used only the typed subset. In an earlier analysis of roughly 560 of the donors, most TCR beta V segments were observed in productive rearrangements about 87% or about 30% of the time, broadly matching IMGT annotations. In a later analysis, some 18,000 TCR beta sequences were associated with specific HLA alleles at a false discovery rate of 0.05. Correlated functional status among segregating V segments might reflect linkage disequilibrium, but an unknown experimental factor could not be ruled out. Compared with equally common non-associated chains, HLA-associated TCR beta chains in a later analysis were more clonally expanded and had lower generation probabilities. A further reported finding was that TCR beta sequences accurately predicted the HLA-A and HLA-B alleles for most subjects in the first cohort. The only immune exposure information available for the cohort was CMV serostatus. Presence/absence analyses assumed roughly uniform sequencing depth across donors, an assumption that may not hold. Roughly 17 rarely observed V segments, including chromosome 9 orphons, were excluded from the earlier analysis of almost 600 of the donors because counts were too low. Strong co-occurrence of HLA alleles, especially DR and DQ, made assigning TCR associations to individual alleles difficult. A later genetic analysis reported fewer N-insertions in productive TCRs among donors in an Asian-associated ancestry cluster than the roughly 700-donor mean. Several of the top co-occurrence clusters appeared to be linked to parvovirus B19, influenza, CMV and Epstein-Barr virus, according to a later analysis. The authors suggested that the approach could potentially be generalized to other disease states and immunological phenotypes. A later genetic analysis associated a missense DCLRE1C variant with V-gene and J-gene trimming of TCR beta chains, and an independent cohort replicated the association.

Library prep was done by the immunoSEQ multiplex PCR assay. A mixture of 60 forward primers for TCR Vbeta segments and 13 reverse primers for TCR Jbeta segments was used in the multiplex PCR. A multiplex PCR assay on genomic DNA amplified the CDR3 region of rearranged TCR beta genes. Amplified TCR beta libraries were sequenced as 87-base-pair reads on the Illumina HiSeq System. The study's own analysis went as follows. A later analysis counted tens of millions of unique TCR beta chains across the 600 to 850 repertoires, and some 12 million of these chains were shared by at least two donors. Raw reads were error-corrected and collapsed into unique sequences with a nearest-neighbor algorithm that merged closely related sequences to remove PCR and sequencing errors. Alignment of CDR3 sequences to IMGT reference sequences was used to assign V, D and J gene segments. For a sequence to be retained, at least a six-nucleotide match to both a V gene segment and a J gene segment was required. A rearrangement was called productive if the CDR3 had no stop codons and remained in frame with V and J, and every other rearrangement was called non-productive. Following IMGT convention, CDR3 was defined as the stretch from the second conserved V-encoded cysteine up to the conserved J-encoded phenylalanine. Sequences without an unambiguous match to a single V gene segment were excluded from the earlier analysis of about 630 of the donors. An earlier analysis of a few hundred of the donors called V segments functional above 56.7% productive rearrangements and segregating when the between-donor standard deviation exceeded 5%. A statistical classification framework was developed to diagnose cytomegalovirus status using the catalog of TCR beta chain sequences. In a later analysis, TCR nucleotide sequences were compared against IMGT/GENE-DB human TR gene sequences so that V and J genes could be assigned. The TCRdist pipeline was used in a later analysis to assign CDR3 sequences and most-parsimonious VDJ recombination scenarios. In a later analysis, each TCR beta chain was defined by its CDR3 amino acid sequence together with its V-gene family, and reads lacking a unique V-gene family were excluded. As a way to deal with suspected cross-contamination and a sequencing artifact, a later analysis dropped 450 to 600 nucleotide sequences that were highly shared and had low generation probability. In a later analysis, a clonal expansion index was calculated for each public chain from normalized within-repertoire ranks of inferred template counts. In a later analysis, generation probabilities were computed with a VDJ recombination model fitted to out-of-frame rearrangements, and the resulting probabilities were checked against IGoR. Hypergeometric tests were used in a later analysis to score TCR-TCR, TCR-HLA and TCR-CMV co-occurrence, with a repertoire-size bias correction applied to the TCR pairs. False discovery rates were estimated in a later analysis by permuting HLA or CMV assignments 20 times. In a later analysis, co-occurring TCRs were grouped using DBSCAN, and TCRdist sequence similarity was added for clustering within HLA-allele-positive subsets. Repertoires with fewer than 30,000 or more than 120,000 public chains were left out of co-occurrence clustering, as were five repertoires with anomalous nucleotide sharing. TCRdb holds this immuneACCESS table with in-frame rearrangements only. Some clones are missing; in checked studies, unresolved V genes explain under half, and the rest has no known cause. The V and J calls and clone size come from that table; D and trimming were worked out from the DNA. The table for this sample lists around 170,000 clones; around three quarters of them were counted only once. The ten biggest clones cover more than 5.5% of the sample.

A word on this clone: It lacks a known antigen. Base qualities are missing; no much larger clone stands one base away.

In total, roughly 710 healthy bone marrow donors made up the cohort. Cohort members were all nominally healthy when sampled, although unrecorded immune exposures were likely present. The donor was CMV seronegative and was included in the group of 352 seronegative cohort members. A peripheral blood sample was collected from each donor, and TCR beta sequencing was performed on peripheral blood mononuclear cells. The Qiagen DNeasy Blood Extraction Kit was used to extract genomic DNA from the blood cell samples. From the cysteine through the phenylalanine, the CDR3 covers 14 amino acids. Kept here is only the CDR3 DNA, which spans 42 bases and is read in frame from base 1. For CDR1 and CDR2, the germline V gene lists ENHRY and SYGVKD. V sheds 6 bases and J sheds 2 bases, leaving 12 bases between their ends.

This TCR was recovered from a middle-aged man in good health and CMV-seronegative. The rearranged segments are TRBV10-3 and TRBJ2-3, with TRBD2 as a weak D call on 5 bases. The sample was PBMCs. The DNA reads as follows: TGTGCCATCAGAGGAGGCAGGCCCACAGATACGCAGTATTTT. It encodes CAIRGGRPTDTQYF.